Each of the 28 T cell receptor beta chains below was sequenced from the same sample in a study of cytomegalovirus exposure and HLA in healthy donors. Repertoires were generated with immunoSEQ multiplex PCR, while TCRdb's copy carries only in-frame clones and drops some. Found here are about 95,000 clones, 75% to 90% of them singletons; the top ten hold roughly 20%. Sequencing input: PBMCs. These TCRs come from a man aged 18 to 29 in good health and CMV-seropositive.

The gene calls are TRBV27 and TRBJ2-2, with D unclear. V shed 10 bases and J shed 9 bases, with 15 bases lying between them. Per the germline V gene, CDR1 is MNHEY and CDR2 is SMNVEV (reference sequence). This CDR3 contains 12 residues. CDR3 protein: CATATAGWELFF. The CDR3 bases are TGTGCCACCGCCACGGCAGGCTGGGAGCTGTTTTTT.

The CDR3 region has the DNA TGCGCCAGCAGCTTTCCGACAGGGGGCCCCGGGCTAGGCAAAAACATTCAGTACTTC. It translates to CASSFPTGGPGLGKNIQYF. The chain employs TRBV5-1 and TRBJ2-4; 10 bases fit TRBD1. This CDR3 spans 19 amino acids. Trimming cost V 2 bases and J 3 bases; bases outside gene matches: 14. Germline V gives CDR1 SGHRS, CDR2 YFSETQ.

The genes are TRBV6-6 and TRBJ2-3, with 7 bases aligning to TRBD2. Germline loops: CDR1 MNHNY, CDR2 SVGAGI (reference sequence). This CDR3 has 16 amino acids. Trimming cost V 1 base and J 5 bases; bases outside gene matches: 9. The CDR3 loop reads CASSYLGGRGIDTQYF. The CDR3 region has the DNA TGTGCCAGCAGTTACTTGGGCGGGAGAGGCATAGATACGCAGTATTTT.

The chain recombines TRBV30 with TRBJ2-2, with TRBD2 matching 9 bases. After removal of 6 bases from V and 5 bases from J, the junction contained 10 bases not matched to a gene. Germline lookup yields CDR1 GTSNPN and CDR2 SVGIG (reference sequence). This CDR3 spans 15 amino acids. In DNA, the CDR3 is TGTGCCTGCCCTCCTAGCGGGAAAGCTACCGGGGAGCTGTTTTTT. Protein product: CACPPSGKATGELFF.

The chain uses TRBV19 and TRBJ2-3; TRBD1 might be the D (6 bases). The CDR3 is 15 amino acids. Germline lookup yields CDR1 LNHDA and CDR2 SQIVND (reference sequence). Trimming removed 3 bases from V and 3 bases from J, with 13 bases in between. CDR3: CASSMKDRRTDTQYF. DNA for the CDR3: TGTGCCAGTAGTATGAAAGACAGGAGGACAGATACGCAGTATTTT. Together with reference TRBV19 and TRBJ2-3, the CDR3 gives the full variable domain: DGGITQSPKYLFRKEGQNVTLSCEQNLNHDAMYWYRQDPGQGLRLIYYSQIVNDFQKGDIAEGYSVSREKKESFPLTVTSAQKNPTAFYLCASSMKDRRTDTQYFGPGTRLTVL.

DNA of the CDR3: TGTGCCAGCAGTGGACTAAGCGGGAGTAGCAACATTCAGTACTTC. Amino acid sequence: CASSGLSGSSNIQYF. The chain carries TRBV6-1 and TRBJ2-4; 8 positions match TRBD2. The germline gives CDR1 MNHNS, CDR2 SASEGT. The trim removed 4 bases at V and 7 bases at J, leaving 9 bases unmatched. The CDR3 consists of 15 residues.

V is TRBV5-5 and J is TRBJ2-4; TRBD1 aligns across 11 bases. Per the germline V gene, CDR1 is SGHKS and CDR2 is YYEKEE (reference sequence). With V trimmed by 4 bases and J by 9 bases, 9 bases remained unmatched. CDR3 size: 15 residues. CDR3 residues: CASSVGTGGLGIQYF. CDR3 nucleotides: TGTGCCAGCAGCGTCGGGACAGGGGGTTTGGGCATTCAGTACTTC.

V and J are TRBV30 and TRBJ2-3; 10 nucleotides line up with TRBD2. CDR1 GTSNPN and CDR2 SVGIG come from the germline V gene (reference sequence). Unmatched junction bases numbered 5, after V lost 2 bases and J lost 6 bases. The CDR3 runs to 14 residues. In DNA form, the CDR3 reads TGTGCCTGGAGTATTCTAGCGGGAGCTGATACGCAGTATTTT. It codes for CAWSILAGADTQYF. The variable domain in full, with the rest retrieved from reference TRBV30 and TRBJ2-3, is SQTIHQWPATLVQPVGSPLSLECTVEGTSNPNLYWYRQAAGRGLQLLFYSVGIGQISSEVPQNLSASRPQDRQFILSSKKLLLSDSGFYLCAWSILAGADTQYFGPGTRLTVL.

The chain employs TRBV6-6 and TRBJ2-4; D might be TRBD1 (6 bases). Trimming cost V 2 bases and J 9 bases, with 14 bases left between them. CDR3 length: 14 amino acids. Germline V gives CDR1 MNHNY, CDR2 SVGAGI (reference sequence). The CDR3 region is CASSYAGRGTIQYF. The CDR3 DNA sequence: TGTGCCAGCAGTTACGCGGGCAGGGGAACCATTCAGTACTTC.

This chain uses TRBV15 with TRBJ1-1, with a tentative D call TRBD1 (6 bases). Looked up from germline, CDR1 is LNHNV and CDR2 is YYDKDF (reference sequence). V lost 1 base and J lost 3, with 18 bases in between. The CDR3 has 17 residues. The CDR3 sequence: CATSRGETGFGDTEAFF. The CDR3 DNA is TGTGCCACCAGCAGAGGGGAAACAGGGTTCGGAGACACTGAAGCTTTCTTT.

This chain connects TRBV27 to TRBJ1-1, with D unclear. CDR3 length: 16 residues. Germline CDR1 and CDR2: MNHEY and SMNVEV (reference sequence). Trimming took 2 bases from V and 0 from J, leaving 13 bases between them. The DNA of the CDR3 is TGTGCCAGCAGTTTAGGTTCAGGCCCGATGAACACTGAAGCTTTCTTT. It codes for CASSLGSGPMNTEAFF.

This chain connects TRBV7-9 to TRBJ1-5, with 8 bases matching TRBD1. This CDR3 is 12 amino acids long. Germline-derived CDR1 and CDR2 are SEHNR and FQNEAQ (reference sequence). After removal of 8 bases from V and 7 bases from J, the junction contained 4 bases not matched to a gene. CDR3 sequence (DNA): TGTGCCAGCGCACAGGGGGGACAGCCCCAGCATTTT. This encodes CASAQGGQPQHF.

The chain employs TRBV29-1 and TRBJ2-5; 11 nucleotides align to TRBD1. In germline, CDR1 is SQVTM, CDR2 ANQGSEA. The CDR3 consists of 15 residues. The V segment lost 4 bases and the J segment 7 bases; nucleotides outside the gene matches: 11. CDR3 in amino acids: CSVVDGTGGYGTQYF. The DNA of the CDR3 is TGCAGCGTTGTAGATGGGACAGGGGGTTATGGGACCCAGTACTTC.

The chain combines TRBV19 with TRBJ1-2, with 8 nucleotides matching TRBD1. This CDR3 has 15 residues. The V and J ends lost 6 bases and 6 bases, in that order; junction bases with no gene match: 12. Germline V lookup: CDR1 LNHDA, CDR2 SQIVND (reference sequence). CDR3 in DNA: TGTGCCAGTAGCAGGGGGCACGGAGCCACGAATGGCTACACCTTC. It translates to CASSRGHGATNGYTF.

This clone was seen only once. This chain joins TRBV29-1 and TRBJ1-2; 9 positions agree with TRBD1. From germline, CDR1 is SQVTM and CDR2 ANQGSEA. This CDR3 is 17 amino acids long. The J segment lost 7 bases and the V segment lost 4 bases, leaving 19 bases of the junction unmatched. DNA of the CDR3: TGCAGCGTTGCAAAGGGCTCAACAGGGGGCTGGTCGGGTGGCTACACCTTC. Amino acid sequence: CSVAKGSTGGWSGGYTF.

The chain is built from TRBV28 and TRBJ1-1; weak D call: TRBD1 (6 bases). V lost 5 bases to trimming and J lost 2 bases, with 15 bases between them. CDR1 MDHEN and CDR2 SYDVKM come from the germline V gene. The CDR3 has 15 amino acids. CDR3 coding DNA: TGTGCCAGCAGTCCACGGAGGGGGGGAAACACTGAAGCTTTCTTT. It specifies CASSPRRGGNTEAFF.

V gene TRBV6-1 combines with J gene TRBJ2-1, with a weak D call TRBD1 (6 bases). V lost 1 base and J lost 10, with 11 bases in between. The CDR3 loop spans 13 amino acids. Germline values: CDR1 MNHNS, CDR2 SASEGT. The CDR3 reads CASSEGRRGEQFF. For the CDR3, the DNA is TGTGCCAGCAGTGAAGGGCGCAGGGGCGAGCAGTTCTTC.

The chain joins TRBV5-4 to TRBJ2-1, with 10 bases lining up with TRBD2. CDR1 and CDR2 from the germline V gene are SGHNT and YYREEE (reference sequence). The CDR3 totals 15 residues. V shed 0 bases and J 3 bases; nucleotides not matched to a gene: 0. The CDR3 loop is CASSLEREGYNEQFF. The CDR3 bases are TGTGCCAGCAGCTTGGAGCGGGAGGGCTACAATGAGCAGTTCTTC.

The chain is built from TRBV10-2 and TRBJ1-5, with 7 bases that match TRBD1. The CDR3 is 15 amino acids. The germline CDR1 and CDR2 sequences are WSHSY and SAAADI. J gave up 6 bases and V 3 bases, and 8 bases lay outside the gene matches. The CDR3 sequence is CASSEADRQGQPQHF. CDR3 DNA sequence: TGCGCCAGCAGTGAAGCCGACCGACAGGGTCAGCCCCAGCATTTT.

The chain recombines TRBV7-8 with TRBJ2-5; D may be TRBD2 (5 bases). CDR3 length: 12 residues. The germline CDR1 and CDR2 sequences are SGHVS and FQNEAQ. The V end lost 3 bases, the J end lost 3 bases, and 5 bases lay between the germline ends. CDR3 sequence: CASSLGEETQYF. CDR3 DNA sequence: TGTGCCAGCAGCTTGGGAGAAGAGACCCAGTACTTC.

This rearrangement joins TRBV19 to TRBJ1-5, with TRBD1 as a possible D gene (5 bases). In germline, CDR1 is LNHDA, CDR2 SQIVND (reference sequence). V lost 4 bases and J 1 base, leaving 14 bases between the germline ends. This CDR3 has 16 amino acids. CDR3 loop: CASSTRPGRSNQPQHF. Here the CDR3 DNA reads TGTGCCAGTAGTACTCGTCCAGGGAGGAGCAATCAGCCCCAGCATTTT.

This sequence joins TRBV6-1 and TRBJ2-1; the match to TRBD2 covers 8 bases. Germline V gives CDR1 MNHNS, CDR2 SASEGT. The CDR3 is 15 amino acids. The V gene end was trimmed by 4 bases and the J gene end by 0 bases; junction bases not matched to a gene: 2. DNA of the CDR3: TGTGCCAGCAGTGCTGCGGGAGGCTCCTACAATGAGCAGTTCTTC. Translated, it gives CASSAAGGSYNEQFF.

The chain has TRBV27 and TRBJ2-2, with a tentative D call TRBD1 (6 bases). The germline V gene has CDR1 MNHEY and CDR2 SMNVEV (reference sequence). V lost 2 bases, J lost 5 bases, and 9 bases lay in between. The CDR3 has 14 residues. In DNA form, the CDR3 reads TGTGCCAGCAGTTTAAACAGGGCAACCGGGGAGCTGTTTTTT. Its protein product is CASSLNRATGELFF.

The rearrangement links TRBV4-1 to TRBJ2-2; TRBD2 might be the D (5 bases). Germline CDR1 is MGHRA and CDR2 is YSYEKL. The CDR3 totals 17 residues. V was shortened by 2 bases and J by 4 bases, with 17 bases between the two germline ends. CDR3 loop: CASSQISRGYGTGELFF. The CDR3 DNA follows: TGCGCCAGCAGCCAAATTAGTCGGGGATACGGCACCGGGGAGCTGTTTTTT.

The chain employs TRBV18 and TRBJ1-4, with 8 bases fitting TRBD1. This CDR3 comprises 15 residues. Losses at the gene ends were 3 bases for V and 7 bases for J; bases not matched to a gene: 7. The germline CDR1 and CDR2 sequences are KGHSH and LQKENI. Written as DNA, the CDR3 is TGTGCCAGCTCACCCCAGGGGGCGATGACTGAAAAACTGTTTTTT. Translating it yields CASSPQGAMTEKLFF. Supplemented by reference TRBV18 and TRBJ1-4, the full variable domain reads NAGVMQNPRHLVRRRGQEARLRCSPMKGHSHVYWYRQLPEEGLKFMVYLQKENIIDESGMPKERFSAEFPKEGPSILRIQQVVRGDSAAYFCASSPQGAMTEKLFFGSGTQLSVL.

The V and J genes are TRBV9 and TRBJ2-2; maybe TRBD2 (5 bases). CDR3 size: 17 residues. Germline V gene data show CDR1 as SGDLS and CDR2 as YYNGEE. V gave up 0 bases and J gave up 6 bases, with 18 bases separating them. The CDR3 nucleotides read TGTGCCAGCAGCGTAGATCCGGGGTCTAGTCGGGCCGGGGAGCTGTTTTTT. It is translated as CASSVDPGSSRAGELFF.

V gene TRBV11-2 combines with J gene TRBJ2-7, with 10 bases that match TRBD2. The ends lost 0 bases at V and 2 bases at J; junction bases unmatched: 4. Germline V gene lookup returns CDR1 SGHAT and CDR2 FQNNGV. This CDR3 comprises 16 residues. CDR3 nucleotides: TGTGCCAGCAGCTTAGATCTTAGCGGGGGGACCTACGAGCAGTACGTC. The encoded protein is CASSLDLSGGTYEQYV.

This chain connects TRBV9 to TRBJ1-2, with D perhaps TRBD1 (5 bases). CDR1 SGDLS and CDR2 YYNGEE come from the germline V gene. V was trimmed by 0 bases and J by 3 bases, leaving 9 bases between them. The CDR3 totals 14 residues. CDR3 sequence: CASSVDDSDYGYTF. The CDR3 coding sequence is TGTGCCAGCAGCGTAGATGACAGCGACTATGGCTACACCTTC.